This record covers a single TCR beta chain. The sample is drawn from a study of blood T cell repertoires in COVID-19. Across the study: PBMCs, B-cell-depleted T cells, or T cells were the source of the cDNA or gDNA that made up the material.

The method was immunoSEQ multiplex PCR; TCRdb's version includes in-frame clones alone and lacks a portion of them. This repertoire shows about 15,000 clones, roughly 88% found once; its top ten account for about a third. The ends were cut back, 7 bases at V and 2 bases at J, with 30 bases in the middle. The CDR3 spans 19 residues. CDR1 is SGHRS and CDR2 is YFSETQ in the germline V gene. Sequenced input: peripheral blood. The J gene is TRBJ2-5, the V gene TRBV5-1, with D tentatively TRBD1 (7 bases). The sequence derives from a man between 65 and 85 years old in a cohort sampled during active COVID-19. The CDR3 here is CASQRGLQMGGTIQETQYF. DNA for the CDR3: TGCGCCAGCCAAAGGGGGCTGCAAATGGGAGGCACCATACAAGAGACCCAGTACTTC.